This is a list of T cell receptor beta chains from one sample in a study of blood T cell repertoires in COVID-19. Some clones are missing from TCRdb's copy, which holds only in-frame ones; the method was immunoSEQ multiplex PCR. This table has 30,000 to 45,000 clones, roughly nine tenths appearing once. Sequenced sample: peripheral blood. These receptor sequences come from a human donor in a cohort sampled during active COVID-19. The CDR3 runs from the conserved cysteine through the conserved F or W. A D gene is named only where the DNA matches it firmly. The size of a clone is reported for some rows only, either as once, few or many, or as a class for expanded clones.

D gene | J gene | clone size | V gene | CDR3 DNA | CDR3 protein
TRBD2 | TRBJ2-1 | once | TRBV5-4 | TGTGCCAGCAGCCCCGAAGGACTAGCGGGTTTCTCCTACAATGAGCAGTTCTTC | CASSPEGLAGFSYNEQFF
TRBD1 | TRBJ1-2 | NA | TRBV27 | TGTGCCAGCAGTCGGGAGACAGGGAACTATGGCTACACCTTC | CASSRETGNYGYTF
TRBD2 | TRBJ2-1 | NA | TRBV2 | TGTGCCAGCAGTAGGGGCGGGAGAGAGGATGAGCAGTTCTTC | CASSRGGREDEQFF
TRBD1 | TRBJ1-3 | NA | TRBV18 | TGTGCCAGCTCACCTAAAGGGACAGGCTCTGGAAACACCATATATTTT | CASSPKGTGSGNTIYF
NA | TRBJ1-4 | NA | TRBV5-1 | TGCGCCAGCAGCTCACAGGGAGCAACTAATGAAAAACTGTTTTTT | CASSSQGATNEKLFF
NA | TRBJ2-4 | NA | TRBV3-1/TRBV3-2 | TGTGCCAGCAGCCCCCCCGGACTGATAAACATTCAGTACTTC | CASSPPGLINIQYF
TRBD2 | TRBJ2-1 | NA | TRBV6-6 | TGTGCCAGCAGTAGCCCCGTAGCGGGGGGGTACAATGAGCAGTTCTTC | CASSSPVAGGYNEQFF
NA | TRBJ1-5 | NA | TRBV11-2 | TGTGCCAGCAGCCAGGCTCAACATCAGCCCCAGCATTTT | CASSQAQHQPQHF
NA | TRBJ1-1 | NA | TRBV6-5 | TGTGCCAGCAGAAGGGGGGGGAACACTGAAGCTTTCTTT | CASRRGGNTEAFF
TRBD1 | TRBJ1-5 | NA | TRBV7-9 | TGTGCCAGCAGCCGGGGACAGGGAGAGGATCAGCCCCAGCATTTT | CASSRGQGEDQPQHF
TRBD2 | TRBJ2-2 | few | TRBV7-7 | TGTGCCAGCAGCAGGAGCGGGAGTAACACCGGGGAGCTGTTTTTT | CASSRSGSNTGELFF
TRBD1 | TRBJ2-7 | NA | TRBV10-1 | TGCGCCAGCAGTGAATCCGGGACAGGGGGCATCTACGAGCAGTACTTC | CASSESGTGGIYEQYF
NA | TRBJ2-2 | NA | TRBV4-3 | TGCGCCAGCAGCCTTACCCCGGGACTGGCGGACACCGGGGAGCTGTTTTTT | CASSLTPGLADTGELFF
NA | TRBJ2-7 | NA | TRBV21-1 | TGTGCCAGCAGCAAAGCCCTAGCGGGAGGGAACGAGCAGTACTTC | CASSKALAGGNEQYF
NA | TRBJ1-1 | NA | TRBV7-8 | TGTGCCGGAGCCCGGGTGAACACTGAAGCTTTCTTT | CAGARVNTEAFF
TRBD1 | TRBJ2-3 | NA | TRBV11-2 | TGTGCCAGCAGCTTTATAGGACAGGCGAGCACAGATACGCAGTATTTT | CASSFIGQASTDTQYF
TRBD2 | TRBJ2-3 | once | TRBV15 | TGTGCCACCAGCAGAGATGGTAGTAGCGGGAGGGGGCCCTCCCTCACAGATACGCAGTATTTT | CATSRDGSSGRGPSLTDTQYF
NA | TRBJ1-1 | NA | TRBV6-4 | TGTGCCAGCAGACAAACAGGGACGAACACTGAAGCTTTCTTT | CASRQTGTNTEAFF
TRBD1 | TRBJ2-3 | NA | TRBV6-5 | TGTGCCAGCAGTCGGACAGGGGTGGCAGATACGCAGTATTTT | CASSRTGVADTQYF
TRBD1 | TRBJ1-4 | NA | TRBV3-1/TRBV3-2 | TGTGCCAGCAGCCAAGATGGGACAGAGAATGAAAAACTGTTTTTT | CASSQDGTENEKLFF
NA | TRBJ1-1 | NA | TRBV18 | TGTGCCAGCTCACGGCAGGGTAGGGATGCTGAAGCTTTCTTT | CASSRQGRDAEAFF
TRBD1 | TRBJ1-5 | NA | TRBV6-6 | TGTGCCAGCAGGGGACAGGGGTCGAGCAATCAGCCCCAGCATTTT | CASRGQGSSNQPQHF
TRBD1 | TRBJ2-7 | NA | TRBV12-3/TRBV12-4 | TGTGCCAGCTCCACAGGGGGCTCCTACGAGCAGTACTTC | CASSTGGSYEQYF
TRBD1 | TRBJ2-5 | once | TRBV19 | TGTGCCAGTAGCGAGGGACAGGGGGTCGGGGAGACCCAGTACTTC | CASSEGQGVGETQYF
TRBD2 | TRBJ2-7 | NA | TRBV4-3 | TGCGCCAGCAGCCAAGGACTAGCGAGCTACGAGCAGTACTTC | CASSQGLASYEQYF
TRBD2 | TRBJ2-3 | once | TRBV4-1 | TGCGCCAGCAGCCAAGATGAGGCTAGCGGGATGGTGGGTACAGATACGCAGTATTTT | CASSQDEASGMVGTDTQYF
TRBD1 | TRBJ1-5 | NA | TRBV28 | TGTGCCAGCAGCCTTGGACAGGGGAATCAGCCCCAGCATTTT | CASSLGQGNQPQHF
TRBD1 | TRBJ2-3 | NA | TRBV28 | TGTGCCAGCAGCCGAACCCAGGGGACAGCAGATACGCAGTATTTT | CASSRTQGTADTQYF
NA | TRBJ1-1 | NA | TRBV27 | TGTGCCAGCAGACTACACAGGGACACTGAAGCTTTCTTT | CASRLHRDTEAFF
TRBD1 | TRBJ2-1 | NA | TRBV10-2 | TGCGCCAGCAGGGACCAGCCCGGGGACAGAGGTGAGCAGTTCTTC | CASRDQPGDRGEQFF
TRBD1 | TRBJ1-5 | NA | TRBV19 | TGTGCCAGTAGTCTCGACAGGGAGCGCAATCAGCCCCAGCATTTT | CASSLDRERNQPQHF
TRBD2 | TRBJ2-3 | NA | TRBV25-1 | TGTGCCAGCAGGGGACTAGCGGCCTCAGATACGCAGTATTTT | CASRGLAASDTQYF
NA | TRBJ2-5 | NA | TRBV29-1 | TGCAGCGTGAAGGGAGGTGGAGAGACCCAGTACTTC | CSVKGGGETQYF